This TCR beta chain was recovered during a study of siplizumab effects on memory and regulatory T cells. Notes on the study in general: Tregs that proliferated in siplizumab cultures did not have their suppressive function confirmed.

Sequenced by immunoSEQ multiplex PCR; TCRdb stores in-frame clones only, minus some. The sample yields fewer than 85,000 clones, approximately 88% seen once. Concerning this clone: What it binds is not known.

Source material: Tregs sorted from blood. The origin of this receptor is a human donor in good health.

The CDR3 bases are TGCGCCAGCAGCCGGGGGACCTCCTACGAGCAGTACTTC. Encoded protein: CASSRGTSYEQYF. The genes are TRBV5-1 and TRBJ2-7, with TRBD2 as a possible D gene (6 bases). V was pared by 4 bases and J by 0 bases, with 8 bases between. The CDR3 consists of 13 residues. Germline CDR1 is SGHRS and CDR2 is YFSETQ.